This TCR beta chain is drawn from a study of blood T cell repertoires in COVID-19. About the research overall: Both acute and convalescent COVID-19 samples were obtained from the United States, Italy and Spain. Nucleic acid was either cDNA or gDNA, and it came from T cells, B-cell-depleted T cells, or PBMCs.

V gave up 3 bases and J gave up 5 bases, with 19 bases separating them. The CDR3 totals 16 residues. Germline values: CDR1 LGHDT, CDR2 YNNKEL (reference sequence). In the study's own analysis: Amplification of reference gene primers was used by the study to estimate nucleated cell counts. Produced via immunoSEQ multiplex PCR; TCRdb's table is partial and in-frame only. V and J calls and clone size come straight from that table; D and trimming were deduced from the DNA. The table shows some 70,000 clones, with 70% to 90% occurring only once. Sequenced sample: peripheral blood. The TCR comes from a man in his sixties or seventies with active or convalescent COVID-19. This chain uses TRBV3-1 (or the pseudogene TRBV3-2) with TRBJ1-2, with TRBD1 as a possible D gene (6 bases). The CDR3 loop reads CASSHNFLQGGYGYTF. CDR3 sequence (DNA): TGTGCCAGCAGCCACAACTTTTTACAGGGCGGTTATGGCTACACCTTC.